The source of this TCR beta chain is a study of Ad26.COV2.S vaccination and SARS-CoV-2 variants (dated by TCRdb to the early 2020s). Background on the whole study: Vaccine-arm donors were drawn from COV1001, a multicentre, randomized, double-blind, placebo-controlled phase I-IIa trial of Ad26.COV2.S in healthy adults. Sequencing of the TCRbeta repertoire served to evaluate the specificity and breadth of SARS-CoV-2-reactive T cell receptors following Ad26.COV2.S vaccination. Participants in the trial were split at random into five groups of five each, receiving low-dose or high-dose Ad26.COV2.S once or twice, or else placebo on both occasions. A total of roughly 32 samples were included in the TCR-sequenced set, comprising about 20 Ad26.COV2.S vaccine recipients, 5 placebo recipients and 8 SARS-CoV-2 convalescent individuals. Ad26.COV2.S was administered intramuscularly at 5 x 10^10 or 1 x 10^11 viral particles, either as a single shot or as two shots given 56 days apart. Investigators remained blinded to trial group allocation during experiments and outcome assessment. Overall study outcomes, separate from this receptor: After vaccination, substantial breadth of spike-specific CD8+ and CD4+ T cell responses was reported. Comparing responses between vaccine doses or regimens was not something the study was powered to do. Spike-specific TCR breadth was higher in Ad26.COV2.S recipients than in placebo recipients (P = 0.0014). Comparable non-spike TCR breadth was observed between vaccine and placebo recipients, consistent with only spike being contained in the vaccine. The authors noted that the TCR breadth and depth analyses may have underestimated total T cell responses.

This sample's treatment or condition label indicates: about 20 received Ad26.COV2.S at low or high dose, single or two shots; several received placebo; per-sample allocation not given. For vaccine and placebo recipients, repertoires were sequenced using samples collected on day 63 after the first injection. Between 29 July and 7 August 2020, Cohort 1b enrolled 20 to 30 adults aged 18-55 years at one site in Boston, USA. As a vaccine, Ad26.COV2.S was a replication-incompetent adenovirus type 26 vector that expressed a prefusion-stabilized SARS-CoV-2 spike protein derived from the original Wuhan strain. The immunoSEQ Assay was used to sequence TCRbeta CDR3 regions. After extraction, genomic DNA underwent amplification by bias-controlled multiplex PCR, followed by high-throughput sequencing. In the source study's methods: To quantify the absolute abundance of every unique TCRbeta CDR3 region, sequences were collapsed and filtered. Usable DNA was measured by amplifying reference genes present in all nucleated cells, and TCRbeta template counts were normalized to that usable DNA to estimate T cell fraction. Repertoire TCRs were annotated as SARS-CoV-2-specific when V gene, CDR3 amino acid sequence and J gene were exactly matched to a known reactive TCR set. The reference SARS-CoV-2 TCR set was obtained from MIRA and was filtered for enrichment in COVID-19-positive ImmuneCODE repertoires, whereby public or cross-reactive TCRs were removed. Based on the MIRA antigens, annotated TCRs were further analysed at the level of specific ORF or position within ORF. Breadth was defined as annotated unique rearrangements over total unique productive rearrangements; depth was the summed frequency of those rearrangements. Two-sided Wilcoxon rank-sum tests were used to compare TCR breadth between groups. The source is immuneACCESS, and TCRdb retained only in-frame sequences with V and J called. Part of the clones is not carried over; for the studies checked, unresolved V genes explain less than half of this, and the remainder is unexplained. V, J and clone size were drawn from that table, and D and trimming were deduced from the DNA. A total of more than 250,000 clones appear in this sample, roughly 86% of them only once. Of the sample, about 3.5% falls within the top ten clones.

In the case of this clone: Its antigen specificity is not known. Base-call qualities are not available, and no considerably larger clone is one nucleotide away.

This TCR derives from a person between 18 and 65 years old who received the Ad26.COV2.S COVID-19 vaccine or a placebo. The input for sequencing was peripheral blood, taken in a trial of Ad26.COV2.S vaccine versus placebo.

In nucleotides, the sequence is TGTGCCAGCAGTAGAGGACAGGGGCCACAAGAGACCCAGTACTTC. This codes for CASSRGQGPQETQYF. The rearranged chain carries TRBV2 and TRBJ2-5; 9 of the junction bases match TRBD1. V is pruned by 5 bases and J by 2 bases, leaving 6 bases of the junction without a gene match. Taken from the germline V gene, the CDR1 and CDR2 loops are SNHLY and FYNNEI. The CDR3 measures 15 amino acids from cysteine to phenylalanine. Only the CDR3 portion is preserved as DNA: 45 bases, with reading frame beginning at the first base.